This T cell receptor beta chain was documented in a study of CD8+CD57+ T cells in acquired aplastic anemia. The V gene lost 1 base and the J gene lost 2 bases, with 10 bases spanning the gap. Germline V gene data show CDR1 as MNHEY and CDR2 as SMNVEV (reference sequence). The CDR3 spans 15 residues. At least ten counts were recorded for this clonotype. According to the study, genomic DNA was the template for TCR beta VDJ and CDR3 profiling. Via MiXCR, TCRdb re-called the reads, giving one row per CDR3 protein. The sample records 150,000 to 200,000 distinct CDR3 sequences, 64% being singletons. The TCR comes from a human donor with severe aplastic anemia or a healthy control (not recorded which). The specimen was sorted CD4+, CD8+, or CD8+CD57+ T cells (not recorded which) from PBMCs. The chain has TRBV27 and TRBJ2-3; possibly TRBD2 for D (6 bases). CDR3 coding DNA: TGTGCCAGCAGTTTATGGACTACCCACACAGATACGCAGTATTTT. Translated, it gives CASSLWTTHTDTQYF.